A single sample is the source of the 18 T cell receptor beta chains below, sequenced in a study of post-analysis software for immune sequencing data. These receptors have no identified antigens. Built from TCR beta cDNA, the libraries had unique molecular identifiers in them. TCRdb passed the PCR reads through MiXCR, listing each CDR3 protein once. The table shows 380,000 or so distinct CDR3 sequences, with roughly 36% occurring only once. Whole-study findings and limits: Higher frequency in patients than in controls was seen for about five TRBV segments, with TRBV5-6, TRBV5-1 and TRBV20-1 among them.

The sample was blood. These receptor sequences come from a girl between 5 and 17 years old with multiple sclerosis.

The chain uses TRBV29-1 and TRBJ2-1; D gene ambiguous. This CDR3 region has 14 residues. Looked up from germline, CDR1 is SQVTM and CDR2 is ANQGSEA. V was cut by 6 bases and J by 0 bases, with 12 bases left in between. The CDR3 DNA sequence: TGCAGCGTCGTACGGGTGCTCTCCTACAATGAGCAGTTCTTC. Translation gives CSVVRVLSYNEQFF.

The V call is TRBV10-3, the J call TRBJ2-3, with D tentatively TRBD1 or TRBD2 (7 bases each). The CDR3 length is 16 residues. V gave up 11 bases and J gave up 2 bases, with 23 bases separating them. Germline CDR1 and CDR2: ENHRY and SYGVKD. The CDR3 loop is CALRPRGGTLTDTQYF. The CDR3 DNA is TGTGCCCTTCGCCCCAGGGGGGGTACGCTCACAGATACGCAGTATTTT.

The genes are TRBV10-3 and TRBJ2-3, with 7 bases fitting TRBD1. This CDR3 has 15 amino acids. V gave up 3 bases and J gave up 2 bases; unmatched junction bases: 5. CDR1 and CDR2 from the germline V gene are ENHRY and SYGVKD. CDR3: CAISDRQGPTDTQYF. Here the CDR3 DNA reads TGTGCCATCAGTGACAGACAGGGCCCCACAGATACGCAGTATTTT.

The chain couples TRBV4-3 to TRBJ2-5; 7 bases are a match to TRBD1. The closer fit of TRBJ2-7 to the DNA end suggests the J call may be wrong. The CDR3 has 15 residues. Germline assignment: CDR1 LGHNA and CDR2 YSLEER. The CDR3 DNA sequence: TGCGCCAGCAGCCAAGATAGACAGGGAACCTACGAGCAGTACTTC. Translated: CASSQDRQGTYEQYF.

V gene TRBV11-2 combines with J gene TRBJ2-1, with unresolved D. The CDR3 contains 13 residues. CDR1 is SGHAT, CDR2 FQNNGV, per germline. Deletions cut 1 base from V and 8 bases from J, with 9 bases between. CDR3 bases: TGTGCCAGCAGCTTAGTGATGTTTGATGAGCAGTTCTTC. Translated: CASSLVMFDEQFF.

The chain couples TRBV12-3 or TRBV12-4 to TRBJ2-7; D unresolved. V was trimmed by 2 bases and J by 6 bases, leaving 8 bases between them. The CDR3 length is 12 residues. The DNA for the CDR3 is TGTGCCAGCAGTTTAAGGTACTCCGAGCAGTACTTC. Protein: CASSLRYSEQYF.

A remark on this clonotype: At one end, the junction sequence differs from germline, possibly due to a read error. The chain uses TRBV7-9 and TRBJ2-1, with D possibly matching TRBD2 (5 bases). The CDR3 has 15 residues. The V gene's germline CDR1 is SEHNR and CDR2 FQNEAQ (reference sequence). For the CDR3, the DNA is TGCGCCAGCGGTGGAGAGGGTCGCTCCTACAATGAGCAGTTCTTC. It specifies CASGGEGRSYNEQFF.

This clonotype appeared many times. The chain is built from TRBV27 and TRBJ1-2; unclear D gene. Trimming cost V 6 bases and J 0 bases, with 8 bases left between them. The V gene's germline CDR1 is MNHEY and CDR2 SMNVEV (reference sequence). This CDR3 spans 13 amino acids. The CDR3 spells CASRRSANYGYTF. CDR3 bases: TGTGCCAGCAGGCGGTCCGCTAACTATGGCTACACCTTC.

The sample holds a few counts of this clonotype. This rearrangement joins TRBV10-3 to TRBJ2-5; 8 positions agree with TRBD1. The J call may be incorrect, as the DNA end agrees better with TRBJ2-7. The CDR3 is made up of 15 amino acids. The germline V gene has CDR1 ENHRY and CDR2 SYGVKD. CDR3 protein: CAISEPGQVRGEQYF. The CDR3 DNA reads TGTGCCATCAGTGAGCCGGGACAGGTTCGAGGCGAGCAGTACTTC.

This chain connects TRBV7-3 to TRBJ2-5, with 8 bases matching TRBD2. Germline V lookup: CDR1 SGHTA, CDR2 FQGTGA. The CDR3 is 15 residues long. V lost 1 base to trimming and J lost 4 bases; unmatched junction nucleotides: 5. Here the CDR3 reads CASSLSRGGLETQYF. CDR3 in DNA: TGTGCCAGCAGCTTAAGCCGGGGGGGTCTAGAGACCCAGTACTTC.

This clonotype was seen repeatedly, ten times or more. V usage is TRBV20-1 and J usage is TRBJ1-2; possible D gene TRBD1, 5 bases. In germline, CDR1 is DFQATT, CDR2 SNEGSKA (reference sequence). V dropped 3 bases and J dropped 6 bases, with 17 bases sitting between them. The CDR3 is made up of 14 amino acids. CDR3 region: CSASLKGVGNGYTF. In DNA form, the CDR3 reads TGCAGTGCTAGTTTGAAAGGGGTTGGGAATGGCTACACCTTC.

J is TRBJ2-1 and V is TRBV5-1; the D gene is possibly TRBD2 (7 bases). The CDR3 is 15 amino acids. Trimming removed 2 bases at V and 6 bases at J, with 15 bases between. The V gene's germline CDR1 is SGHRS and CDR2 YFSETQ. CDR3 sequence (DNA): TGCGCCAGCAGCTTTTTAGGGGGGGGCACCAATGAGCAGTTCTTC. It yields the protein CASSFLGGGTNEQFF.

This chain uses TRBV12-3 or TRBV12-4 with TRBJ2-5; tentative D call: TRBD1 (6 bases). Trimming pared 4 bases from V and 1 base from J, leaving 13 bases between. The CDR3 is 15 amino acids. Here the CDR3 reads CASSSAQGPQETQYF. CDR3 coding DNA: TGTGCCAGCAGTTCCGCCCAGGGGCCCCAAGAGACCCAGTACTTC.

V gene TRBV20-1 combines with J gene TRBJ1-6; 7 bases line up with TRBD1. The CDR3 is made up of 13 amino acids. CDR1 is DFQATT, CDR2 SNEGSKA, per germline (reference sequence). With V trimmed by 6 bases and J by 7 bases, 6 bases remained unmatched. As DNA, the CDR3 is TGCAGTGCCGGGGACAGTTTCAATTCACCCCTCCACTTT. This gives the protein CSAGDSFNSPLHF.

The chain employs TRBV29-1 and TRBJ2-3; D is possibly TRBD2 (7 bases). The CDR3 extends over 15 amino acids. CDR1 SQVTM and CDR2 ANQGSEA come from the germline V gene. The V and J ends lost 0 bases and 3 bases respectively, with 13 bases between them. The CDR3 bases are TGCAGCGTTGAAGATACCGGGGGGCGGACAGATACGCAGTATTTT. This sequence encodes CSVEDTGGRTDTQYF.

The chain employs TRBV7-9 and TRBJ1-1; no definite D call. The CDR3 contains 11 residues. V lost 1 base, J lost 8 bases, and 5 bases lay in between. Germline V lookup: CDR1 SEHNR, CDR2 FQNEAQ (reference sequence). CDR3 DNA sequence: TGTGCCAGCAGCTTAGAACAGGAAGCTTTCTTT. Translated, it gives CASSLEQEAFF. Based on the CDR3 plus reference TRBV7-9 and TRBJ1-1, the full variable domain is DTGVSQNPRHKITKRGQNVTFRCDPISEHNRLYWYRQTLGQGPEFLTYFQNEAQLEKSRLLSDRFSAERPKGSFSTLEIQRTEQGDSAMYLCASSLEQEAFFGQGTRLTVV.

The table lists this clonotype with a few counts. V and J are TRBV12-3 or TRBV12-4 and TRBJ2-3; 11 nucleotides line up with TRBD2. This CDR3 has 16 amino acids. Unmatched junction bases numbered 12, after V lost 5 bases and J lost 8 bases. CDR3 sequence reads: CASSPTPGLAEPTQYF. DNA for the CDR3: TGTGCCAGCAGTCCTACTCCGGGACTAGCGGAGCCTACGCAGTATTTT.

Concerning this clonotype itself: The junction shows a germline mismatch at one end, possibly a read error. V is TRBV6-5 and J is TRBJ2-1; TRBD1 matches at 9 bases. The CDR3 has 15 amino acids. Per germline, CDR1 MNHEY and CDR2 SVGAGI. CDR3 sequence reads: CASSSRGQGPLLQCF. The DNA for the CDR3 is TGTGCCAGCAGCTCCCGTGGACAGGGGCCACTCCTACAGTGCTTC.